This entry describes one T cell receptor beta chain. The data derive from a study of blood T cell repertoires in COVID-19. As for the study in general: The analysed material was cDNA or gDNA that came from T cells, B-cell-depleted T cells, or PBMCs.

Germline V lookup: CDR1 SGHRS, CDR2 YFSETQ. Unmatched junction bases numbered 3, after V lost 3 bases and J lost 1 base. CDR3 length equals 14 residues. Here immunoSEQ multiplex PCR was the method, and the copy in TCRdb shows in-frame clones only, minus some. The top ten clones hold approximately 1.2% of a sample with about 200,000 clones, roughly 94% of them seen once. The rearrangement uses TRBV5-1 and TRBJ1-1; 7 positions agree with TRBD1. The specimen was peripheral blood. This clonotype was sampled from a man aged 25 to 40 with acute or convalescent COVID-19. CDR3 protein: CASSSGQANTEAFF. The DNA for the CDR3 is TGCGCCAGCAGCTCAGGACAGGCGAACACTGAAGCTTTCTTT.